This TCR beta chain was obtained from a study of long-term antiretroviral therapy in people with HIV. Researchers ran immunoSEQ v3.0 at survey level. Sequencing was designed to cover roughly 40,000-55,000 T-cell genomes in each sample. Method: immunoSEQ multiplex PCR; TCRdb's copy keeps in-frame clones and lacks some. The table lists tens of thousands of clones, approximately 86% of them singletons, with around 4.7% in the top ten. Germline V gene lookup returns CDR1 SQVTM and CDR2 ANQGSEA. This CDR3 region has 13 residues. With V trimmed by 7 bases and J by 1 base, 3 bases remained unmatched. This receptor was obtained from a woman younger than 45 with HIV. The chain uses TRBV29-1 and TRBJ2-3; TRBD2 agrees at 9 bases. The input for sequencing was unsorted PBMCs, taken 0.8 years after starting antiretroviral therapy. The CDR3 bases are TGCAGCGCCATAGCGGGGGGCACAGATACGCAGTATTTT. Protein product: CSAIAGGTDTQYF.